The present T cell receptor (beta chain) was sequenced within a study of shared T cell receptors in the human thymus. Here immunoSEQ multiplex PCR was the method, and the copy in TCRdb shows in-frame clones only, minus some. The sample contains hundreds of thousands of clones, around 87% of which appear only once. With 0 bases clipped from V and 5 bases from J, the junction kept 4 bases outside the gene matches. Germline CDR1 MDHEN, CDR2 SYDVKM. This CDR3 has 15 amino acids. The same data also went into a second study, on human thymus T cells.

The V call is TRBV28, the J call TRBJ1-5; 7 bases align to TRBD1. The material sequenced was thymocytes. The sequence came from a boy under three years old with a congenital heart defect. The CDR3 loop is CASSLWDRSDQPQHF. CDR3 coding DNA: TGTGCCAGCAGTTTATGGGACAGGTCCGATCAGCCCCAGCATTTT.